The T cell receptor (beta chain) described here comes from a study of blood T cell repertoires in COVID-19. This clone was observed a single time. The germline V and J ends were trimmed by 1 base and 0 bases, with 8 bases remaining between them. The CDR3 runs to 15 residues. Here immunoSEQ multiplex PCR was the method, and the copy in TCRdb shows in-frame clones only, minus some. Among tens of thousands of clones, almost 80% were seen once, and the ten largest hold 7.4%. The source material was peripheral blood. This sequence joins TRBV5-7 and TRBJ1-5; D unresolved. Being an ORF, TRBV5-7 has a function that is uncertain. This sequence originates from a woman aged 55-75 years with acute or convalescent COVID-19. This chain's CDR3 is CASSLSEASNQPQHF. The CDR3 coding sequence is TGTGCCAGCAGCTTGAGTGAGGCTAGCAATCAGCCCCAGCATTTT.